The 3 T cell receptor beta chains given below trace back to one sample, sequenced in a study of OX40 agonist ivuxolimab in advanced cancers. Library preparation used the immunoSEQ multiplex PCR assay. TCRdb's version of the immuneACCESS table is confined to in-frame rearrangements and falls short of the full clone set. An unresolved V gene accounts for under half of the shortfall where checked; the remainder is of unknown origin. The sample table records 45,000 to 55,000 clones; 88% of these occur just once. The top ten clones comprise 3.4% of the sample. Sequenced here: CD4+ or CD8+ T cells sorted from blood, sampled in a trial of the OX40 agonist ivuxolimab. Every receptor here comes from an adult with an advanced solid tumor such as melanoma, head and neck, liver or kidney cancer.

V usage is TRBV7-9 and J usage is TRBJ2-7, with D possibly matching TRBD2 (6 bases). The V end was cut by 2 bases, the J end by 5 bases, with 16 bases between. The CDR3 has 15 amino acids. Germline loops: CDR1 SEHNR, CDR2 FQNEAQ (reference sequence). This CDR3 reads CASSLISGRANEQYF. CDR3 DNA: TGTGCCAGCAGCTTAATATCCGGGAGAGCTAACGAGCAGTACTTC.

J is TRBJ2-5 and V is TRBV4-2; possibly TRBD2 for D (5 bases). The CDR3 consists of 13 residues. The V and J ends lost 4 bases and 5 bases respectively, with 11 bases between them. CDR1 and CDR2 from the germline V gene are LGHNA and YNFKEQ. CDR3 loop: CASSRKRAETQYF. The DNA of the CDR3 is TGTGCCAGCAGCCGAAAGAGGGCCGAGACCCAGTACTTC.

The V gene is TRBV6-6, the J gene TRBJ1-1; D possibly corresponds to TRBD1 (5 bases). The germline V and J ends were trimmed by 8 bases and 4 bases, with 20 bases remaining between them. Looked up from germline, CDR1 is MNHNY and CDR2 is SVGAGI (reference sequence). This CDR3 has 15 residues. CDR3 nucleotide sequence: TGTGCCAGCCAAACCCACGGCAGGGCTGGCACTGAAGCTTTCTTT. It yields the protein CASQTHGRAGTEAFF.